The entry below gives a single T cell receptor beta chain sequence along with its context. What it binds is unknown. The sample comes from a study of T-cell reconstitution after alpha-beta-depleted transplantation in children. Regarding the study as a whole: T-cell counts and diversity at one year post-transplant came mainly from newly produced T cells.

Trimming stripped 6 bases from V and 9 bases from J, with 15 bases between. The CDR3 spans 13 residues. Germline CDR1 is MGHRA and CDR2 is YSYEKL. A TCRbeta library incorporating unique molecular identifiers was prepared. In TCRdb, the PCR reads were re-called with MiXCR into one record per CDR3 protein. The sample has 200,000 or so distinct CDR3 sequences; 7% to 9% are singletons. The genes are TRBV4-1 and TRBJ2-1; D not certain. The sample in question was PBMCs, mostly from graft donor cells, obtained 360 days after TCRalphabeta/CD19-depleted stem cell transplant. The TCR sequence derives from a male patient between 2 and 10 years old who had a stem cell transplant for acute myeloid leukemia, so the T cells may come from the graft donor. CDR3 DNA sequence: TGCGCCAGCAGTTTGGCTGGTTTGGGTGAGCAGTTCTTC. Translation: CASSLAGLGEQFF.